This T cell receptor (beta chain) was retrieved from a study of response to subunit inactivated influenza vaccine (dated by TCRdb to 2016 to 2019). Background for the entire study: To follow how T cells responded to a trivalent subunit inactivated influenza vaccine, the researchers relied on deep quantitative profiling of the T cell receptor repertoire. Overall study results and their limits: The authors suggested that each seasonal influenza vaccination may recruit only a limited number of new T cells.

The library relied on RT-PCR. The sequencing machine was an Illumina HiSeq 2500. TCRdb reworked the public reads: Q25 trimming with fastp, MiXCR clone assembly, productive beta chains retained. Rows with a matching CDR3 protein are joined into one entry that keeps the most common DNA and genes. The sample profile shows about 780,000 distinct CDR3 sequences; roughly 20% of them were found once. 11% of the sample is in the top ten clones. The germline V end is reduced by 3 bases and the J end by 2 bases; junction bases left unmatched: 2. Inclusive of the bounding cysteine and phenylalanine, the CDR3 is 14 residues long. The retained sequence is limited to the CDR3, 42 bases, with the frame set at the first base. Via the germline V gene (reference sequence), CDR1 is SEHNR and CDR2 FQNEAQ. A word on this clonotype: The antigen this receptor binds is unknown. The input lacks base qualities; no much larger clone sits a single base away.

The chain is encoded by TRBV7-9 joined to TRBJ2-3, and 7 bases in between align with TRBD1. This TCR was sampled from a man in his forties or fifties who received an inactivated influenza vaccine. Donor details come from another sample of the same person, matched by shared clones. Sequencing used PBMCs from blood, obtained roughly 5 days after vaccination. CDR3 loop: CASSFGTDTDTQYF. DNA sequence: TGTGCCAGCAGCTTTGGGACAGACACAGATACGCAGTATTTT.